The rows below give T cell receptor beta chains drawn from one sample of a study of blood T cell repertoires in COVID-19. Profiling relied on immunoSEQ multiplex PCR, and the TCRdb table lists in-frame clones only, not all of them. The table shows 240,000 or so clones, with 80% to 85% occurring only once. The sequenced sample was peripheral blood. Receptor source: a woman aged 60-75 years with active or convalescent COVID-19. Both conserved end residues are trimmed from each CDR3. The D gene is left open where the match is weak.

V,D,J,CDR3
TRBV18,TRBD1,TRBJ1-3,ASSRQGGDSGNTIY
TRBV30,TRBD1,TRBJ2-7,AWKQGVYYEQY
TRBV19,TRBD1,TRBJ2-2,ASSIQGTGTGELF
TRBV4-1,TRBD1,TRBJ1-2,ASSQDWAGTGLNTGYGYT
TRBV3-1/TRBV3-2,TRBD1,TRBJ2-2,ASSRRGTGGRTGELF
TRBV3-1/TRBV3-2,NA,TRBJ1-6,ASSPGILNSPLH
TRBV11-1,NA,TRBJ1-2,ASSQGAWKSEE
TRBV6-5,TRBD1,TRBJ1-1,ASSHDRGVEAF
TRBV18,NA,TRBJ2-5,ASSSLKTQY
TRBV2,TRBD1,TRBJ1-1,ASSEGDREWDTEAF
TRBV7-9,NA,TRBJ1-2,ASSPTGYT
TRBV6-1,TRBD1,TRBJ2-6,ASSEGGQGVLT
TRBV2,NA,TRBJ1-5,ASSVQGLRGQPQH
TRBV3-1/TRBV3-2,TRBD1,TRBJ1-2,ASSQGNGCTGTGDGYT
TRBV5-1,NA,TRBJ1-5,ASSPNGAYNQPQH
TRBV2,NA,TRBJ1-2,ASSVSGAYGYT
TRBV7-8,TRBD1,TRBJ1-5,ASSSTQGGDYSNQPQH
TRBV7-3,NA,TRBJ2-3,ASSRRGTDTQY
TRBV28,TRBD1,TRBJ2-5,ASSTRQGQETQY
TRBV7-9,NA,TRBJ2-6,ASSLPRGAQGSGANVLT
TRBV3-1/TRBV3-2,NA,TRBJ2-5,ASSQAGRGPQETQY
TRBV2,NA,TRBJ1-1,ASKRLDSLNTEAF
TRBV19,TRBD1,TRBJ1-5,ASRRTGGSAQPQH
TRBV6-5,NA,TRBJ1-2,ASRPPGTYGYT
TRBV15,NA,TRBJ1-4,ATSRETASNEKLF
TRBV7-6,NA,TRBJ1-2,ASSFSRGRGGTYT
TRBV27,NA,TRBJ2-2,ASGPRGSRSGELF
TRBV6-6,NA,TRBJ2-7,ASSYSGRDAEQY
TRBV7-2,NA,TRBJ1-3,ASSLPSTGNTIY
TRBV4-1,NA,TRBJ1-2,ASSQVGGKGYT
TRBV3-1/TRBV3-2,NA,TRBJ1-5,ASSHGQGKGQPQH
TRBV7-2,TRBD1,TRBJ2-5,ASSDRGQLQETQY
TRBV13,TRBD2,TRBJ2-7,ASSLGAGAEQY
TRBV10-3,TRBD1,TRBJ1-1,ATRTGGTSEAF
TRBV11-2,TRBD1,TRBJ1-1,ASCQTGDNTEAF
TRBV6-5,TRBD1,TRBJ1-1,ASSYSKGAFEAF
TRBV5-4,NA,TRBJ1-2,ASSLGGAYGYT
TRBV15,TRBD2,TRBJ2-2,ATSRGTSGGMTGELF
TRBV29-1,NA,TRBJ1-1,SVCQTEGTEAF
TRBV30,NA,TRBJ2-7,AWSVLGSIYEQY
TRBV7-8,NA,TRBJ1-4,ASSLVETNEKLF
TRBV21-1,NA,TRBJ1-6,ASSKRFAVNSPLH
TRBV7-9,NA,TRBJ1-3,ASSPPSLSSGNTIY
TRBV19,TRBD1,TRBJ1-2,ASRAGGIHT
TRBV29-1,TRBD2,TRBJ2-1,SVDPIGTSGGLSYNEQF
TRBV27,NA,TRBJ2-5,ASSLSRRAERQETQY
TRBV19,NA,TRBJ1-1,ASTKARQAANTEAF
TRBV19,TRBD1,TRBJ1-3,ASSLQWDSSGNTIY
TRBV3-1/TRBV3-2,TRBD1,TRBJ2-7,ASSPRTGDTYEQY
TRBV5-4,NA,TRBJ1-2,ASSLSGRPQDSGYT